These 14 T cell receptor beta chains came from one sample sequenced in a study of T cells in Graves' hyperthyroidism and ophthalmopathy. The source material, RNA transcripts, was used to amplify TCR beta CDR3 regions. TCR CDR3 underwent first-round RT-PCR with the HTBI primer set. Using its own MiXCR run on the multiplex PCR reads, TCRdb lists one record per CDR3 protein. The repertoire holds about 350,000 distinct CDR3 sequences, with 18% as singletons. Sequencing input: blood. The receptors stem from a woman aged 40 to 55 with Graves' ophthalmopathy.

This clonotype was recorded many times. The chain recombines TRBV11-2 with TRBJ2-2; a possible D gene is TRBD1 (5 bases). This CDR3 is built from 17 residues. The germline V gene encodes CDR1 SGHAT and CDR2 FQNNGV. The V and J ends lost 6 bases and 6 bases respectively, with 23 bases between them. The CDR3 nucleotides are TGTGCCAGCAGTCTAGGGTGGGCAGGGCAGTTTGCCGGGGAGCTGTTTTTT. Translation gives CASSLGWAGQFAGELFF. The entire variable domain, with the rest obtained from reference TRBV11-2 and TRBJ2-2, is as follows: EAGVAQSPRYKIIEKRQSVAFWCNPISGHATLYWYQQILGQGPKLLIQFQNNGVVDDSQLPKDRFSAERLKGVDSTLKIQPAKLEDSAVYLCASSLGWAGQFAGELFFGEGSRLTVL.

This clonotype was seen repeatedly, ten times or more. The CDR3 here is CASRLLRRGETQYF. CDR3 sequence (DNA): TGTGCCAGCAGACTTCTCCGCAGGGGGGAGACCCAGTACTTC. The chain has TRBV28 and TRBJ2-5; 7 bases match TRBD1. Trimming cost V 6 bases and J 5 bases; bases outside gene matches: 9. Germline CDR1 is MDHEN and CDR2 is SYDVKM. The CDR3 covers 14 residues.

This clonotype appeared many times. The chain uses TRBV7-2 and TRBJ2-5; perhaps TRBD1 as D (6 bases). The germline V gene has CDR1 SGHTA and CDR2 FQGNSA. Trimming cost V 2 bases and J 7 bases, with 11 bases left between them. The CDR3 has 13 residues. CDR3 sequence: CASSLTHRATQYF. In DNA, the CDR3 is TGTGCCAGCAGCTTAACCCACAGGGCGACCCAGTACTTC.

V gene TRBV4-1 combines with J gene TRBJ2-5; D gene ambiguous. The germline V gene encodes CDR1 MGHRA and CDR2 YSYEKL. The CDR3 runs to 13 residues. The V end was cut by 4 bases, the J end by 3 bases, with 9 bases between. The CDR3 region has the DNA TGCGCCAGCAGCCCTAGTCCTGAAGAGACCCAGTACTTC. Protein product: CASSPSPEETQYF.

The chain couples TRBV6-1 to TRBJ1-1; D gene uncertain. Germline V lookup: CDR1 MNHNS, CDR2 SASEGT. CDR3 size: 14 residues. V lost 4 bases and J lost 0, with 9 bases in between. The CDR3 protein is CASSVGRMNTEAFF. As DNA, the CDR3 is TGTGCCAGCAGTGTGGGTCGTATGAACACTGAAGCTTTCTTT.

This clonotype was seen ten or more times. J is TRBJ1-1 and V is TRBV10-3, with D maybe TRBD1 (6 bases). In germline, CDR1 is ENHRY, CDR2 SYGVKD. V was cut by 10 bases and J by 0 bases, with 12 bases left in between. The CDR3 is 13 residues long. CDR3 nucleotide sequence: TGTGCCACCGAACAGGGCCTGAACACTGAAGCTTTCTTT. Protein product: CATEQGLNTEAFF.

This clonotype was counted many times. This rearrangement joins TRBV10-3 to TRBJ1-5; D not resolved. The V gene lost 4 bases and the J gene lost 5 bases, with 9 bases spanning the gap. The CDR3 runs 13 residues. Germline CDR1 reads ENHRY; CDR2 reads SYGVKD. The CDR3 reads CAISGGFDQPQHF. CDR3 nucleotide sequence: TGTGCCATCAGTGGAGGGTTCGATCAGCCCCAGCATTTT.

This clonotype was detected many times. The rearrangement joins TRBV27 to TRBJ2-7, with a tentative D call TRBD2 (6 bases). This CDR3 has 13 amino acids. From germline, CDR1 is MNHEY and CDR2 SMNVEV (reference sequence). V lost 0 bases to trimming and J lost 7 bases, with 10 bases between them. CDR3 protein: CASSLSAGGEQYF. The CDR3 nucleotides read TGTGCCAGCAGTTTATCCGCAGGAGGGGAGCAGTACTTC.

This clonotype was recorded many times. The CDR3 here is CASSRGEGEQYF. CDR3 bases: TGTGCCAGCTCTCGTGGGGAGGGCGAGCAGTACTTC. This sequence joins TRBV6-5 and TRBJ2-7, with 7 bases aligning to TRBD2. From germline, CDR1 is MNHEY and CDR2 SVGAGI. V dropped 8 bases and J dropped 6; count of bases not matched to a gene: 7. The CDR3 extends over 12 amino acids.

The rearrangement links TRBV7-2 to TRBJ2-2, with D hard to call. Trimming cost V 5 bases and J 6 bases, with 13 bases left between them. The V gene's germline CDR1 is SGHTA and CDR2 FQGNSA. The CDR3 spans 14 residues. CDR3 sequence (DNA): TGTGCCAGCAGCCGAGTTTACCCCGCCGGGGAGCTGTTTTTT. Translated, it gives CASSRVYPAGELFF.

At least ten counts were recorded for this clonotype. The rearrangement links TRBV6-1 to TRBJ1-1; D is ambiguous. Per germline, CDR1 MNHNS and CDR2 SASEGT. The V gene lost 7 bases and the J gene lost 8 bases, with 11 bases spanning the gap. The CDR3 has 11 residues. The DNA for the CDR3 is TGTGCCAGCAATGGACGGCGGGAAGCTTTCTTT. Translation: CASNGRREAFF.

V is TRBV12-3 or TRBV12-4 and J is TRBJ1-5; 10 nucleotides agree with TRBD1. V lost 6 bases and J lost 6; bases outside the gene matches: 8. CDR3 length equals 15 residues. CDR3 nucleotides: TGTGCCAGCAGGACCGGGACAGGGGTGGTTCAGCCCCAGCATTTT. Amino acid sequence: CASRTGTGVVQPQHF.

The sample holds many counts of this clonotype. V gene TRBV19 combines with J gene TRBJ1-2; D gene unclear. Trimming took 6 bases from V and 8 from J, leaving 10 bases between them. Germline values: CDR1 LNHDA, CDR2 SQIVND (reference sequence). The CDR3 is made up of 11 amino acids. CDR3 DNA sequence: TGTGCCAGTAGCCAAGCCTGGGGCTACACCTTC. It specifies CASSQAWGYTF.

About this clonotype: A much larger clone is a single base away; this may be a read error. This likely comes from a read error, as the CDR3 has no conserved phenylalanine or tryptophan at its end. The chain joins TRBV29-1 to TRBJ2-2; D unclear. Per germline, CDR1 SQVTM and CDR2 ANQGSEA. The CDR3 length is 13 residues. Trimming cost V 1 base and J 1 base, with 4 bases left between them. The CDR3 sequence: CSVEGRNTGELFL. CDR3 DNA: TGCAGCGTTGAAGGGAGGAACACCGGGGAGCTGTTTCTT.